These T cell receptor beta chains were read from a single sample in a study of blood T cell repertoires in COVID-19. Generated by immunoSEQ multiplex PCR, the TCRdb table keeps only in-frame clones and is missing some. The sample lists 58,000 or so clones, over 70% seen once, with roughly 5% in the top ten. Input material: peripheral blood. The receptors stem from a human donor in a cohort sampled during active COVID-19. CDR3s include the opening cysteine and the closing phenylalanine or tryptophan. D genes are given only for firm matches. Only some rows state a clone size, as once, few, many or a class for expanded clones.

. | TRBJ2-7 | TRBV6-6 | . | CASSPQGYGASSYEQYF | TGTGCCAGCAGTCCCCAGGGATATGGGGCTAGCTCCTACGAGCAGTACTTC
. | TRBJ1-6 | TRBV21-1 | . | CASSKAGTEYNSPLHF | TGTGCCAGCAGCAAAGCCGGGACAGAATATAATTCACCCCTCCACTTT
TRBD2 | TRBJ2-7 | TRBV14 | . | CASSLTSGGPYEQYF | TGTGCCAGCAGCCTTACTAGCGGGGGTCCCTACGAGCAGTACTTC
. | TRBJ2-7 | TRBV24-1 | . | CATSDPGLREQYF | TGTGCCACCAGTGACCCTGGACTTCGGGAGCAGTACTTC
TRBD1 | TRBJ2-1 | TRBV27 | . | CASSPTGQGYNEQFF | TGTGCCAGCAGTCCAACGGGACAGGGATACAATGAGCAGTTCTTC
. | TRBJ2-3 | TRBV6-4 | . | CASSPHGQTVSTDTQYF | TGTGCCAGCAGTCCCCACGGACAGACTGTAAGCACAGATACGCAGTATTTT
TRBD1 | TRBJ2-7 | TRBV27 | once | CASSLSGQSYEQYF | TGTGCCAGCAGTTTATCGGGACAGTCATACGAGCAGTACTTC
TRBD1 | TRBJ1-1 | TRBV27 | . | CASRTLTGAEAFF | TGTGCCAGCAGGACGCTAACAGGGGCTGAAGCTTTCTTT
TRBD2 | TRBJ2-7 | TRBV7-2 | . | CASSTIGLAGAAYEQYF | TGTGCCAGCAGCACAATAGGTCTAGCGGGCGCCGCCTACGAGCAGTACTTC
. | TRBJ2-3 | TRBV9 | . | CASSPFLASSTDTQYF | TGTGCCAGCAGCCCCTTTTTGGCCTCTAGCACAGATACGCAGTATTTT
. | TRBJ2-5 | TRBV5-6 | . | CASSLGAGRNQETQYF | TGTGCCAGCAGCTTGGGGGCCGGCCGGAACCAAGAGACCCAGTACTTC
TRBD1 | TRBJ1-1 | TRBV5-6 | once | CASTRTGRNTEAFF | TGTGCCAGCACCAGGACAGGGAGGAACACTGAAGCTTTCTTT
TRBD2 | TRBJ2-7 | TRBV6-1 | . | CASSEHLRGGREQYF | TGTGCCAGCAGTGAACACCTGCGGGGGGGAAGGGAGCAGTACTTC
TRBD1 | TRBJ2-5 | TRBV18 | . | CASSPGQGNLETQYF | TGTGCCAGCTCACCGGGACAGGGGAATTTGGAGACCCAGTACTTC
. | TRBJ1-5 | TRBV6-2/TRBV6-3 | few | CASSYWARVDQPQHF | TGTGCCAGCAGTTACTGGGCTCGAGTGGATCAGCCCCAGCATTTT
TRBD2 | TRBJ2-1 | TRBV19 | few | CASSVLAGDAFEQFF | TGTGCCAGTAGTGTACTAGCGGGGGACGCCTTTGAGCAGTTCTTC
TRBD1 | TRBJ1-1 | TRBV7-2 | . | CASSLVFFGQGTEAFF | TGTGCCAGCAGCTTAGTTTTTTTTGGACAGGGAACTGAAGCTTTCTTT
. | TRBJ1-1 | TRBV18 | . | CASSGRSTNEAFF | TGTGCCAGCTCAGGGAGGTCTACAAATGAAGCTTTCTTT
. | TRBJ1-2 | TRBV30 | . | CAWSVRGIRNYGYTF | TGTGCCTGGAGTGTACGGGGGATAAGAAACTATGGCTACACCTTC
. | TRBJ2-7 | TRBV7-8 | . | CASNVEGPAYEQYF | TGTGCCAGCAACGTTGAGGGCCCGGCCTACGAGCAGTACTTC